Below, 3 T cell receptor beta chains from the same sample are listed, as sequenced in a study of spatial heterogeneity in lung cancer. Time point given: sample taken at primary tumor resection. TCRdb re-derived calls from the 5' RACE reads in MiXCR, one entry per CDR3 protein. The sample has about 92,000 distinct CDR3 sequences, approximately 12% seen once. This specimen was PBMCs, taken at surgery. The receptors shown here come from a male donor with early-stage non-small cell lung cancer.

There are many counts of this clonotype. The chain is built from TRBV7-9 and TRBJ1-1; D ambiguous. V was shortened by 3 bases and J by 5 bases, with 7 bases between the two germline ends. CDR3 length equals 12 residues. The germline V gene has CDR1 SEHNR and CDR2 FQNEAQ (reference sequence). The CDR3 loop reads CASSFEGTEAFF. The CDR3 nucleotides read TGTGCCAGCAGCTTCGAAGGAACTGAAGCTTTCTTT.

The CDR3 bases are TGCAGCGCCGAGCGGGGGCAGGGTACCGGGGAGCTGTTTTTT. It yields the protein CSAERGQGTGELFF. The chain uses TRBV29-1 and TRBJ2-2; 8 bases are shared with TRBD2. V lost 7 bases and J lost 5; bases outside the gene matches: 9. The CDR3 covers 14 residues. Germline V gene lookup returns CDR1 SQVTM and CDR2 ANQGSEA.

Only a few counts were recorded for this clonotype. V and J are TRBV2 and TRBJ1-1; D uncertain. Per germline, CDR1 SNHLY and CDR2 FYNNEI. This CDR3 comprises 13 residues. Between the trimmed V and J ends, which lost 6 bases and 7 bases, there was a span of 15 bases. CDR3 residues: CASRGWLSGEAFF. CDR3 nucleotides: TGTGCCAGCAGGGGATGGTTATCGGGTGAAGCTTTCTTT.